This TCR beta chain was identified during a study of blood T cell repertoires in COVID-19. Study-level background: Some COVID-19 samples were acute and others convalescent; all came from the United States, Italy and Spain. Nucleic acid was either cDNA or gDNA, and it came from T cells, B-cell-depleted T cells, or PBMCs.

As processed by the authors: Amplifying reference gene primers gave estimates of nucleated cell counts. TCRdb's table, derived via immunoSEQ multiplex PCR, lists solely in-frame clones and lacks some. V and J calls and clone size come straight from that table; D and trimming were deduced from the DNA. The sample shows fewer than 25,000 clones, approximately 94% of them seen only once. CDR3 length: 14 amino acids. Germline-derived CDR1 and CDR2 are SGHRS and YFSETQ. Losses at the gene ends were 2 bases for V and 2 bases for J; bases not matched to a gene: 0. Sequencing input: peripheral blood. This receptor was identified in a human donor in a cohort sampled during active COVID-19. The chain joins TRBV5-1 to TRBJ1-5, with 8 positions matching TRBD1. CDR3 nucleotides: TGCGCCAGCAGCTTACAGGGGGGCAATCAGCCCCAGCATTTT. It translates to CASSLQGGNQPQHF.